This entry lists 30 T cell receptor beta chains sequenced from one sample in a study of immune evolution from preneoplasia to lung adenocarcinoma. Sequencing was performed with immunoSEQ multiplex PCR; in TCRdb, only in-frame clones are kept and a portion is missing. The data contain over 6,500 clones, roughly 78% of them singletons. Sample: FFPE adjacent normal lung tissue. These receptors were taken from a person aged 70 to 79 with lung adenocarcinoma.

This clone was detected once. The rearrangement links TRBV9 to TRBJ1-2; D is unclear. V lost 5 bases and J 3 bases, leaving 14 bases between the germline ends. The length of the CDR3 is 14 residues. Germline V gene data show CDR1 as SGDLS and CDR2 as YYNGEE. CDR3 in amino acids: CASRDGRLDYGYTF. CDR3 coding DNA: TGTGCCAGCAGGGACGGACGGTTGGACTATGGCTACACCTTC.

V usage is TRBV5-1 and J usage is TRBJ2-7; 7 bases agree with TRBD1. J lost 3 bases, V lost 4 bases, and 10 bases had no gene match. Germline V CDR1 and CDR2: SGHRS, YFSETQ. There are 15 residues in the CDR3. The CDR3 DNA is TGCGCCAGCAGCAGGACGGGACAGCTTGGCTACGAGCAGTACTTC. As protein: CASSRTGQLGYEQYF.

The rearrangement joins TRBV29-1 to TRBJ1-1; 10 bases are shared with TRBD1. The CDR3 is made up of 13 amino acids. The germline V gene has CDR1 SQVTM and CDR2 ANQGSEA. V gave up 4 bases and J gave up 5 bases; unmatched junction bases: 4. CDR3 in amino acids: CSVVLGQGTEAFF. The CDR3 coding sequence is TGCAGCGTTGTTTTGGGACAGGGGACTGAAGCTTTCTTT.

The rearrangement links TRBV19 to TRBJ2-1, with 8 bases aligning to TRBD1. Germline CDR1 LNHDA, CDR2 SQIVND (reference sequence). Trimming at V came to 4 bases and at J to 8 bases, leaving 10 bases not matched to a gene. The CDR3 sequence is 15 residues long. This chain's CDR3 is CASSTSRTGWDEQFF. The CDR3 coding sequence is TGTGCCAGTAGTACATCTCGGACAGGGTGGGATGAGCAGTTCTTC.

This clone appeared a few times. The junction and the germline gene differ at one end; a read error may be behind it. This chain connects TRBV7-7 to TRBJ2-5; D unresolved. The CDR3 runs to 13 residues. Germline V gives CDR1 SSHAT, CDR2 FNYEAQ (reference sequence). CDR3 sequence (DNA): TGTGCTAGCAGCTTAGTTGTGTTAGAGACCCAGTACTTC. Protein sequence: CASSLVVLETQYF.

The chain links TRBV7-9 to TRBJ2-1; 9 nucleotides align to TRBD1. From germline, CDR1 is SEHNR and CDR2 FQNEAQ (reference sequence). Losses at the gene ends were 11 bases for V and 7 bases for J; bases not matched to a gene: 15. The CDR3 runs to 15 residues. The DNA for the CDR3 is TGTGCCGGTTCAATGGGGACAGGGAGTGGTAATGAGCAGTTCTTC. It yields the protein CAGSMGTGSGNEQFF.

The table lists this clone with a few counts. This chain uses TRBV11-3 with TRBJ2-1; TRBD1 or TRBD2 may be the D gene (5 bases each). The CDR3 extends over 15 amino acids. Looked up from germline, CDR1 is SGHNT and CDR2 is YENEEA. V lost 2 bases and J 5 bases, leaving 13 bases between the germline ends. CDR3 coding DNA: TGTGCCAGCAGCTTACTAGCAGGGTTGAACAATGAGCAGTTCTTC. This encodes CASSLLAGLNNEQFF.

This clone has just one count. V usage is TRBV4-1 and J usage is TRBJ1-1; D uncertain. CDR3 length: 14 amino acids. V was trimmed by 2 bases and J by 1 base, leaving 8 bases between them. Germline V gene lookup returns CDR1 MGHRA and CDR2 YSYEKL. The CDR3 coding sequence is TGCGCCAGCAGCCAACTGTTCCAGAACACTGAAGCTTTCTTT. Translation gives CASSQLFQNTEAFF.

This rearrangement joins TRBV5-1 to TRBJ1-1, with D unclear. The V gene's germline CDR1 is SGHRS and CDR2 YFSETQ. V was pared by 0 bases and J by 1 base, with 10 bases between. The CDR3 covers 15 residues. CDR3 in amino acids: CASSLVGMENTEAFF. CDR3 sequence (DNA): TGCGCCAGCAGCTTGGTAGGGATGGAGAACACTGAAGCTTTCTTT.

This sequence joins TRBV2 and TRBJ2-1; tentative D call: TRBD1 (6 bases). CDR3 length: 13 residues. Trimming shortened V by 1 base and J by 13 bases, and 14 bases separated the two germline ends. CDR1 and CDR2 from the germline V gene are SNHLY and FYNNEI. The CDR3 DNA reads TGTGCCAGCAGTGAAGGTCCTAGGGACAATCAGTTCTTC. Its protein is CASSEGPRDNQFF.

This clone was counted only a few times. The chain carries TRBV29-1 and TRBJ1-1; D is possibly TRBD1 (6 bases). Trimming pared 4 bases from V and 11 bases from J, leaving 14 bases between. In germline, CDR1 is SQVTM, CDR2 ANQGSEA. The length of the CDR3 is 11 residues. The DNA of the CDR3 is TGCAGCGTTGGGTACAGGGAGGATGCTTTCTTT. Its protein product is CSVGYREDAFF.

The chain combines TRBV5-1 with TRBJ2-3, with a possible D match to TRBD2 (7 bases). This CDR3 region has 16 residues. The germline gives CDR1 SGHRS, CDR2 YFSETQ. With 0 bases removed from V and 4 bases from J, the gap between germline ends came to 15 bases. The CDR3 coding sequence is TGCGCCAGCAGCTTGGAGGTGGGGGGGCGCCCAGATACGCAGTATTTT. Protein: CASSLEVGGRPDTQYF.

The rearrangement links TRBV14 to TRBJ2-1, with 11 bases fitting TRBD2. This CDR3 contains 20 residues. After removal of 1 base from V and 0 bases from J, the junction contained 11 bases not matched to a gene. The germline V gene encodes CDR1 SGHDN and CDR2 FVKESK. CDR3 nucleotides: TGTGCCAGCAGCCAAGTCTGCCTAGCGGGAGGCTCGAGCTCCTACAATGAGCAGTTCTTC. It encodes CASSQVCLAGGSSSYNEQFF.

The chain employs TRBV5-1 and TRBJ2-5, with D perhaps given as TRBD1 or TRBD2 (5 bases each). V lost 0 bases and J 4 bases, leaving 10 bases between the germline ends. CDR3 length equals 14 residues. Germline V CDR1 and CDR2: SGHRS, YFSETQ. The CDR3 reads CASSLGGYRETQYF. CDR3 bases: TGCGCCAGCAGCTTGGGGGGGTACAGAGAGACCCAGTACTTC.

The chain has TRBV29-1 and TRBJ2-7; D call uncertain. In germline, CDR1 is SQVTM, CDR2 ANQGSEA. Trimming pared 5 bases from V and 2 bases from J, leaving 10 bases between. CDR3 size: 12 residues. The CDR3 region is CSVRTSPYEQYF. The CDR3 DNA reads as TGCAGCGTTCGGACCTCTCCCTACGAGCAGTACTTC.

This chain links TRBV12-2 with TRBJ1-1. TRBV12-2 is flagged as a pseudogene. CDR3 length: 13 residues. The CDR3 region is CASRLWWNTEAFF. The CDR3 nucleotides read TGTGCAAGTCGCTTGTGGTGGAACACTGAAGCTTTCTTT.

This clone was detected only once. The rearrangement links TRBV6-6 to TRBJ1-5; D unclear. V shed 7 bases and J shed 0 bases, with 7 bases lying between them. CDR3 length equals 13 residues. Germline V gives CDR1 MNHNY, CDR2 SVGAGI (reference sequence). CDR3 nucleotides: TGTGCCAGCATACCCTTTAGCAATCAGCCCCAGCATTTT. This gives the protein CASIPFSNQPQHF.

The CDR3 DNA reads TGTGCCAGCAGTACTAAACTTGCGGGCCTTGATCACTACGAGCAGTACTTC. Residues: CASSTKLAGLDHYEQYF. The chain links TRBV2 to TRBJ2-7; D possibly corresponds to TRBD2 (5 bases). Trimming removed 5 bases at V and 3 bases at J, with 23 bases between. The V gene's germline CDR1 is SNHLY and CDR2 FYNNEI. The CDR3 loop spans 17 amino acids.

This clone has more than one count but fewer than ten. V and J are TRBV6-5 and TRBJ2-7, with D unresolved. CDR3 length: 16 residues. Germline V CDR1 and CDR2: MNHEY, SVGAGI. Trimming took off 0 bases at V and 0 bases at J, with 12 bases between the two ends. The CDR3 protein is CASSYSLSTSSYEQYF. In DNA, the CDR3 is TGTGCCAGCAGTTACTCATTAAGCACTTCCTCCTACGAGCAGTACTTC.

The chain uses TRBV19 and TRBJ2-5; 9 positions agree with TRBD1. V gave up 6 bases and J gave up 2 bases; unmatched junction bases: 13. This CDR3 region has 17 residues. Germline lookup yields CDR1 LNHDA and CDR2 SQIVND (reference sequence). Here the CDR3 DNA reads TGTGCCAGTAGCGACTCTACAGGGGGCGGATGGCAAGAGACCCAGTACTTC. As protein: CASSDSTGGGWQETQYF.

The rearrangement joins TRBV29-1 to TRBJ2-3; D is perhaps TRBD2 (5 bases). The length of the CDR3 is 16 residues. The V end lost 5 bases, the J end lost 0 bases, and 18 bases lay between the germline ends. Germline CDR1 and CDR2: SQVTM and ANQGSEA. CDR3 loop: CSVPGGSARSTDTQYF. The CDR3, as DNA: TGCAGCGTTCCTGGTGGGAGCGCGAGGAGCACAGATACGCAGTATTTT.

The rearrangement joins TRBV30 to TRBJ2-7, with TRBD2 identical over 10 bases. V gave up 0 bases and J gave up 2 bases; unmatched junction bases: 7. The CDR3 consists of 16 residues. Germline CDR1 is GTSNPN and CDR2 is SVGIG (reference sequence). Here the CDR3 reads CAWSVLAGHRPYEQYF. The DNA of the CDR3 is TGTGCCTGGAGTGTACTAGCGGGACACCGCCCCTACGAGCAGTACTTC.

The CDR3 loop is CASSEASTIGTQYF. The CDR3 DNA sequence: TGTGCCAGCAGTGAAGCGTCCACGATTGGGACCCAGTACTTC. The rearrangement links TRBV2 to TRBJ2-5; no reliable D call. CDR3 size: 14 residues. The germline V gene has CDR1 SNHLY and CDR2 FYNNEI. Trimming cost V 0 bases and J 7 bases, with 12 bases left between them.

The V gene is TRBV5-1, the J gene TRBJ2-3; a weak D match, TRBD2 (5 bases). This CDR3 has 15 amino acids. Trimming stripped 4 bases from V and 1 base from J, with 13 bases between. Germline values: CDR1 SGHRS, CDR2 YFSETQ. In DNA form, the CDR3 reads TGCGCCAGCAGCACCGGAGGACGCCGCACAGATACGCAGTATTTT. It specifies CASSTGGRRTDTQYF. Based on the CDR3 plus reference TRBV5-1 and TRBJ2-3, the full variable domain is KAGVTQTPRYLIKTRGQQVTLSCSPISGHRSVSWYQQTPGQGLQFLFEYFSETQRNKGNFPGRFSGRQFSNSRSEMNVSTLELGDSALYLCASSTGGRRTDTQYFGPGTRLTVL.

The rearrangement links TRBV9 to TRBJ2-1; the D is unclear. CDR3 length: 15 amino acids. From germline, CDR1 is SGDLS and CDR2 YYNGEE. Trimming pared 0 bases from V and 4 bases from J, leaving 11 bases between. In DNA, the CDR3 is TGTGCCAGCAGCGTAGATTCGGCCATTTACAATGAGCAGTTCTTC. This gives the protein CASSVDSAIYNEQFF.

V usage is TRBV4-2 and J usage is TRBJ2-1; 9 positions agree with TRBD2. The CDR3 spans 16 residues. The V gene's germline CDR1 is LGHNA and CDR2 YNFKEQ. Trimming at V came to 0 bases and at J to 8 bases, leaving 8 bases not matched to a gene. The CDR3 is CASSQDRPSGVDEQFF. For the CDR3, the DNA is TGTGCCAGCAGCCAAGATAGGCCTAGCGGGGTTGATGAGCAGTTCTTC.

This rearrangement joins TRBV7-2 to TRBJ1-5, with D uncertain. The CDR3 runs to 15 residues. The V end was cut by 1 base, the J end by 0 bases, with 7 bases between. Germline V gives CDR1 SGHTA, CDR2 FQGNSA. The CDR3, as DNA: TGTGCCAGCAGCTTAGGGTTCAGTAGCAATCAGCCCCAGCATTTT. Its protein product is CASSLGFSSNQPQHF.

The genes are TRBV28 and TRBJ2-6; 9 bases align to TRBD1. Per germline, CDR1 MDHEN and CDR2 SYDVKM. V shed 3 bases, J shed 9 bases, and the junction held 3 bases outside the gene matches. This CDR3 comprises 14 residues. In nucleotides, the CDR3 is TGTGCCAGCAGTTTGAGGGACAGGGACAACGTCCTGACTTTC. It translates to CASSLRDRDNVLTF.

The CDR3 region is CSAGEWTGELFF. CDR3 bases: TGCAGCGCCGGCGAGTGGACCGGGGAGCTGTTTTTT. V is TRBV29-1 and J is TRBJ2-2; no firm D call. Germline lookup yields CDR1 SQVTM and CDR2 ANQGSEA. The V end was cut by 7 bases, the J end by 5 bases, with 11 bases between. The CDR3 totals 12 residues.

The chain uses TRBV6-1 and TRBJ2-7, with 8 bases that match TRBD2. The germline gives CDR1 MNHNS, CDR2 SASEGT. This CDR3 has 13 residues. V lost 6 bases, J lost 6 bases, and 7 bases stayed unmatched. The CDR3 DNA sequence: TGTGCCAGCAGCCGGGGGGGAACAACCGAGCAGTACTTC. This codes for CASSRGGTTEQYF.